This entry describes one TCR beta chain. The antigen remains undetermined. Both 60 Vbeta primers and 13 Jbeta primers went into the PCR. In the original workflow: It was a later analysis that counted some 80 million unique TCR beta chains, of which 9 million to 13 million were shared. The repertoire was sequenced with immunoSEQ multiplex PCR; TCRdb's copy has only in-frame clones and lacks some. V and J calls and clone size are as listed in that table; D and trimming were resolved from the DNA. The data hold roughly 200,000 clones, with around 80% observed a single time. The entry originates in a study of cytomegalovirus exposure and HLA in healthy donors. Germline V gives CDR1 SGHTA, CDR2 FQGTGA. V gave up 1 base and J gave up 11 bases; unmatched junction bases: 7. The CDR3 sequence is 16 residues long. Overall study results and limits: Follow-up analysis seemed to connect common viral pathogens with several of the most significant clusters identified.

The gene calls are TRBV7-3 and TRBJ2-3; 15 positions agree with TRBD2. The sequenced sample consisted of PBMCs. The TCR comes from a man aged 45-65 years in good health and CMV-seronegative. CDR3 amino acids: CASSLIPGLAGGWQYF. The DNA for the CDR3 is TGTGCCAGCAGCTTAATACCGGGACTAGCGGGAGGATGGCAGTATTTT.